The next 9 T cell receptor beta chains were all read from a single sample in a study of metastatic and nonmetastatic thyroid tumors. Using MiXCR, TCRdb re-called clones from the PCR reads. The repertoire holds about 38,000 clones, with about 45% as singletons. All patients were treatment-naive before thyroid surgery. The sequencing sample was made of tumor tissue. These receptor sequences come from a male donor with papillary thyroid cancer or a benign thyroid nodule (not recorded which). Some clones in this sample may be carry-over from other donors' samples.

The rearrangement uses TRBV2 and TRBJ2-1; the D gene is possibly TRBD2 (6 bases). The germline gives CDR1 SNHLY, CDR2 FYNNEI. The CDR3 covers 16 residues. Trimming removed 0 bases at V and 0 bases at J, with 9 bases between. In nucleotides, the CDR3 is TGTGCCAGCAGTGAAGCGGTAGCGGCCTCCTACAATGAGCAGTTCTTC. It specifies CASSEAVAASYNEQFF.

This clone appeared a few times. This chain connects TRBV28 to TRBJ1-6; a weak D match, TRBD1 (5 bases). V was clipped by 7 bases and J by 9 bases, with 13 bases between them. Germline V lookup: CDR1 MDHEN, CDR2 SYDVKM. This CDR3 contains 13 residues. The CDR3 here is CASKGQSASPLHF. Here the CDR3 DNA reads TGTGCCAGCAAAGGACAAAGTGCTTCACCCCTCCACTTT.

This clone was detected only a few times. CDR3 coding DNA: TGTGCCAGCAGTACCCTACAGGGCTCAGGGGGCTACACCTTC. This translates into CASSTLQGSGGYTF. This chain connects TRBV28 to TRBJ1-2, with D tentatively TRBD1 (6 bases). Germline V gene data show CDR1 as MDHEN and CDR2 as SYDVKM. V lost 5 bases, J lost 8 bases, and 18 bases lay in between. The CDR3 totals 14 residues.

This chain links TRBV5-1 with TRBJ1-3, with 10 bases that match TRBD1. The CDR3 is made up of 16 amino acids. The V gene end was trimmed by 4 bases and the J gene end by 0 bases; junction bases not matched to a gene: 4. Germline V CDR1 and CDR2: SGHRS, YFSETQ. CDR3 coding DNA: TGCGCCAGCAGCGTCGGGGACAGGGGCTCTGGAAACACCATATATTTT. Amino acid sequence: CASSVGDRGSGNTIYF.

This clone was seen more than once but under ten times. The rearrangement joins TRBV6-1 to TRBJ1-5, with D maybe TRBD1 (5 bases). CDR1 is MNHNS, CDR2 SASEGT, per germline. The CDR3 is 11 residues long. V dropped 6 bases and J dropped 15 bases, with 15 bases sitting between them. The CDR3 nucleotides are TGTGCCAGCAGGGGGCAGGGACCTGGGCATTTT. It is translated as CASRGQGPGHF.

The rearrangement joins TRBV30 to TRBJ2-7; unclear D gene. The CDR3 spans 12 residues. Deletions cut 0 bases from V and 3 bases from J, with 6 bases between. Germline lookup yields CDR1 GTSNPN and CDR2 SVGIG (reference sequence). The CDR3 reads CAWSVNLYEQYF. DNA for the CDR3: TGTGCCTGGAGTGTGAATCTCTACGAGCAGTACTTC.

This clone was seen just once. For the CDR3, the DNA is TGTGCCAGCAGCTCACCGACGGGGGGTGGCTACACCTTC. Translation gives CASSSPTGGGYTF. J is TRBJ1-2 and V is TRBV11-2; D might be TRBD1 (5 bases). Germline-derived CDR1 and CDR2 are SGHAT and FQNNGV. The CDR3 loop spans 13 amino acids. Deletions cut 4 bases from V and 7 bases from J, with 13 bases between.

This clone was counted between two and nine times. This chain uses TRBV6-1 with TRBJ1-2, with 7 bases aligning to TRBD1. The V gene's germline CDR1 is MNHNS and CDR2 SASEGT. V was pared by 2 bases and J by 8 bases, with 8 bases of the junction left unmatched. CDR3 size: 14 residues. The CDR3 sequence is CASSERVRGGGYTF. The CDR3 DNA follows: TGTGCCAGCAGTGAACGAGTCAGGGGGGGAGGCTACACCTTC.

The chain is built from TRBV24-1 and TRBJ2-7; perhaps TRBD2 as D (5 bases). V was shortened by 9 bases and J by 4 bases, with 9 bases between the two germline ends. This CDR3 comprises 11 residues. Germline V gene sequence: CDR1 KGHDR, CDR2 SFDVKD. This CDR3 is CATESGYEQYF. CDR3 coding DNA: TGTGCCACCGAAAGCGGTTACGAGCAGTACTTC.